A single sample gave rise to the 2 T cell receptor beta chains below, sequenced in a study of CD8 T cells in Susac syndrome. The RNA, about 0.45 to 1 ug, was put through reverse transcription using random hexamers. MiXCR was run by TCRdb on the immunoSEQ multiplex PCR reads, yielding one entry per CDR3 protein. The sample records roughly 400,000 distinct CDR3 sequences, approximately 85% being singletons. The sample taken for sequencing was CD8+ T cells from PBMCs. These receptor sequences come from a human donor with multiple sclerosis.

The CDR3 DNA is TGTGCCAGCGGAGCCCCACTAACAGGGGCCAGCACAGATACGCAGTATTTT. Amino acids: CASGAPLTGASTDTQYF. The chain carries TRBV5-6 and TRBJ2-3, with TRBD1 matching 7 bases. With 7 bases clipped from V and 0 bases from J, the junction kept 14 bases outside the gene matches. The CDR3 sequence is 17 residues long. The germline V gene has CDR1 SGHDT and CDR2 YYEEEE.

The rearrangement joins TRBV6-1 to TRBJ2-7; a weak D match, TRBD1 (6 bases). This CDR3 is built from 13 residues. Trimming removed 2 bases at V and 2 bases at J, with 7 bases between. Germline lookup yields CDR1 MNHNS and CDR2 SASEGT. The CDR3, as DNA: TGTGCCAGCAGTGAAACAGGGACCTACGAGCAGTACTTC. Translation: CASSETGTYEQYF.